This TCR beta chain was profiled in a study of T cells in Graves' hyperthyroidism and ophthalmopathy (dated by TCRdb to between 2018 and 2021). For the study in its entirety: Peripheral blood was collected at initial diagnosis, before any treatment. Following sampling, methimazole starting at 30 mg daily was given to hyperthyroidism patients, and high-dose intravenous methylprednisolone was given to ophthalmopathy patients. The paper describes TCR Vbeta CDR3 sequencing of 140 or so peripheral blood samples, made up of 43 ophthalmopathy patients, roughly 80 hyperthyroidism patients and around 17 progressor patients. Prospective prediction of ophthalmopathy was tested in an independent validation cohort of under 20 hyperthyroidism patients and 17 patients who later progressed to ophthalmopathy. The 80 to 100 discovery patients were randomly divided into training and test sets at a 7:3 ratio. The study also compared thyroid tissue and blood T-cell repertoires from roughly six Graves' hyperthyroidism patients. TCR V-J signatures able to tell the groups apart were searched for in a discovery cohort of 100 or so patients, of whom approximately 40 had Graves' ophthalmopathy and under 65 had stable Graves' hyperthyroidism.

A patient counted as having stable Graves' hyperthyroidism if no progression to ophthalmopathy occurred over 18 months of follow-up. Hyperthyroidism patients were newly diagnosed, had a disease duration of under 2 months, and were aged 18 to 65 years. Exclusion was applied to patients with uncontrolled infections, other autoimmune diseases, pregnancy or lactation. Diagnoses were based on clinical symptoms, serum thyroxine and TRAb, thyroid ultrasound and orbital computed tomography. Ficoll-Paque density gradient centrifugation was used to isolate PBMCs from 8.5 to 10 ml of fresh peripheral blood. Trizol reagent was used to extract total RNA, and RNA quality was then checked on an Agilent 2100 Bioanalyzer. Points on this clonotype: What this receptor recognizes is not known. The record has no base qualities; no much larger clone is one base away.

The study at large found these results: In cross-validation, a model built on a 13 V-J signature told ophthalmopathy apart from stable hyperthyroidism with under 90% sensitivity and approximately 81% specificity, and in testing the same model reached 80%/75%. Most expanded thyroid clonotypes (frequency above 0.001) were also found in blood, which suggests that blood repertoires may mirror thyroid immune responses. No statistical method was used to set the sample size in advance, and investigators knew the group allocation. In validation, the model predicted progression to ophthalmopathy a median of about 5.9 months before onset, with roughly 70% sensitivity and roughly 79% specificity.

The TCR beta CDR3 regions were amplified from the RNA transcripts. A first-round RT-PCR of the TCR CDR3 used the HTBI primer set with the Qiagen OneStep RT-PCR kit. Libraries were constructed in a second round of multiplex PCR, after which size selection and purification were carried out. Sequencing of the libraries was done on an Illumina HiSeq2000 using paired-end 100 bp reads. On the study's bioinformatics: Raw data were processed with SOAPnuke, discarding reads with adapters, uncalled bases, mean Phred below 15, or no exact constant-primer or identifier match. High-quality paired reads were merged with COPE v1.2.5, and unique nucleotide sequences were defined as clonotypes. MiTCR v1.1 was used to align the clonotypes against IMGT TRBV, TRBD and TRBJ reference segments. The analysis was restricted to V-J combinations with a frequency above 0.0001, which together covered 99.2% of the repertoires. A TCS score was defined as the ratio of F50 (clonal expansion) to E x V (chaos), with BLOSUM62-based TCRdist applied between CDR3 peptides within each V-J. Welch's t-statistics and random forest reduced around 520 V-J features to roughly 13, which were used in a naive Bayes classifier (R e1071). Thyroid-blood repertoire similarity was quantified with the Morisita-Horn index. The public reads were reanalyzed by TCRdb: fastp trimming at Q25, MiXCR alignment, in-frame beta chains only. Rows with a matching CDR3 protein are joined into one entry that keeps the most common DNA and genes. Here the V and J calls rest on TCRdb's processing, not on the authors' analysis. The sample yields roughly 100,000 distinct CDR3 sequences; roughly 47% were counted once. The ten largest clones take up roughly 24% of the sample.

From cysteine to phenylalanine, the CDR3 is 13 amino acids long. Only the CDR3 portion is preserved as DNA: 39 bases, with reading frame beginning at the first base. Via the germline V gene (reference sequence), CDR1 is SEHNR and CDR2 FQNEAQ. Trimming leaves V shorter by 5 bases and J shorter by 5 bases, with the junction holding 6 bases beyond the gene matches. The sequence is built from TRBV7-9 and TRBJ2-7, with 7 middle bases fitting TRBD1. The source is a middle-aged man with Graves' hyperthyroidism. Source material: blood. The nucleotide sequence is TGTGCCAGCAGCGTTGGGACAGTCCACGAGCAGTACTTC. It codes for CASSVGTVHEQYF.